This TCR beta chain originates from a study of beta chain features in type 1 diabetes. Sorting with CD45RO/CCR7/CD25/CD127/CD95/CD27 yielded naive, central memory, regulatory and stem-like memory CD4+ cells. This clone was observed a few times. No antigen is known for it. Germline-derived CDR1 and CDR2 are DFQATT and SNEGSKA (reference sequence). Between the trimmed V and J ends, which lost 6 bases and 6 bases, there was a span of 12 bases. The CDR3 is 11 residues long. General study findings and limits: For patients, the naive, central memory and Treg TCRB repertoires appeared more alike than for healthy donors. There was a moderate but significant shortening of TCRB CDR3s in all four CD4+ subsets of Type 1 diabetes patients. Shorter templates might be favored by PCR, and equally so in patients and in controls.

Isolated RNA was reverse transcribed in full, so expressed TCRB transcripts were sequenced. Deep immunoSEQ sequencing covered naive, central memory and regulatory T cell samples. Data came from immunoSEQ multiplex PCR; TCRdb stores just in-frame clones and leaves some out. The top ten hold roughly 0.12% of the sample, which has 600,000 to 700,000 clones, over 10% seen once. This clonotype originated in a man aged 25-45 years with type 1 diabetes. What was sequenced was naive CD4+ T cells from blood. The rearrangement uses TRBV20-1 and TRBJ2-7, with no clear D. CDR3 region: CSAHERREQYF. Here the CDR3 DNA reads TGCAGTGCCCACGAAAGGCGCGAGCAGTACTTC.